This T cell receptor beta chain is from a study of OX40 agonist ivuxolimab in advanced cancers. Repertoires were generated with immunoSEQ multiplex PCR, while TCRdb's copy carries only in-frame clones and drops some. The repertoire holds tens of thousands of clones, with nearly 90% as singletons. As to this clone: Its antigen is still unknown.

V dropped 0 bases and J dropped 2 bases, with 1 base sitting between them. The CDR3 runs to 13 residues. Germline V gene sequence: CDR1 MNHNY, CDR2 SVGAGI (reference sequence). Study-wide findings and caveats: Determination of antigen specificity was not performed for the expanded peripheral T cells.

Sample: CD4+ or CD8+ T cells sorted from blood, taken in a trial of the OX40 agonist ivuxolimab. The chain uses TRBV6-6 and TRBJ2-2; D ambiguous. The source of this sequence is an adult with an advanced solid tumor such as melanoma, head and neck, liver or kidney cancer. CDR3 nucleotide sequence: TGTGCCAGCAGTTACTCTAACACCGGGGAGCTGTTTTTT. This codes for CASSYSNTGELFF.